This T cell receptor beta chain was sequenced for a study of blood T cell repertoires in COVID-19. V was trimmed by 5 bases and J by 6 bases, leaving 17 bases between them. Germline V lookup: CDR1 LNHDA, CDR2 SQIVND (reference sequence). This CDR3 comprises 16 residues. The repertoire was sequenced with immunoSEQ multiplex PCR; TCRdb's copy has only in-frame clones and lacks some. The repertoire consists of approximately 36,000 clones, with 87% occurring once and the leading ten covering around 20%. This sequence was found in a man in his sixties with acute or convalescent COVID-19. The chain combines TRBV19 with TRBJ1-6; a weak D match, TRBD1 (6 bases). Input material: peripheral blood. The CDR3 is CASSPRTASFNSPLHF. In DNA, the CDR3 is TGTGCCAGTAGTCCCAGGACAGCCAGCTTTAATTCACCCCTCCACTTT.